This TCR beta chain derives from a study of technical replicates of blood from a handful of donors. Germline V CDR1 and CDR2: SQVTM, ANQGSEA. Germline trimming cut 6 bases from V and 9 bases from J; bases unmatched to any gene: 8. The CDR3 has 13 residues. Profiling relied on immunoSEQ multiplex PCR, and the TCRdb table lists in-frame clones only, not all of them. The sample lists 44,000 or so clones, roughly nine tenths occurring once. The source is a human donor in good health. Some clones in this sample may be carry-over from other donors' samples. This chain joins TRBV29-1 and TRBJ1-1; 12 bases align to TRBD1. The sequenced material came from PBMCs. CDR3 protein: CSVGTGGEGKAFF. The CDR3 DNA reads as TGCAGCGTCGGGACAGGGGGCGAGGGCAAAGCTTTCTTT.